This passage covers 19 T cell receptor beta chains from one sample sequenced in a study of cytomegalovirus exposure and HLA in healthy donors. The PCR made use of 60 Vbeta and 13 Jbeta primers. Clones were read by immunoSEQ multiplex PCR, and TCRdb kept only the in-frame ones, dropping some. Of 65,000 to 90,000 clones listed, 65% to 80% are singletons. Sequences were obtained from PBMCs. The source is an older man in good health and CMV-seronegative.

The rearrangement links TRBV29-1 to TRBJ1-2; 10 bases line up with TRBD1. J was trimmed by 2 bases and V by 7 bases; bases with no gene match: 4. CDR1 and CDR2 from the germline V gene are SQVTM and ANQGSEA. This CDR3 has 13 residues. CDR3 amino acids: CSAPGQGNYGYTF. The CDR3 DNA is TGCAGCGCCCCGGGACAGGGGAACTATGGCTACACCTTC.

This chain connects TRBV9 to TRBJ1-6; D remains unclear. V dropped 4 bases and J dropped 8 bases, with 7 bases sitting between them. Germline V gives CDR1 SGDLS, CDR2 YYNGEE. CDR3 length: 12 residues. The CDR3 sequence: CASSPRDSPLHF. CDR3 nucleotides: TGTGCCAGCAGCCCCCGGGATTCACCCCTCCACTTT.

The chain combines TRBV4-3 with TRBJ2-7, with D possibly being TRBD1 (6 bases). The CDR3 loop spans 17 amino acids. Germline values: CDR1 LGHNA, CDR2 YSLEER. V lost 1 base, J lost 5 bases, and 21 bases lay in between. The CDR3 DNA reads TGCGCCAGCAGCCAAGGTGGCGGACAGCTAGAAATGGACGAGCAGTACTTC. This sequence encodes CASSQGGGQLEMDEQYF.

The chain combines TRBV28 with TRBJ1-2, with D unclear. V dropped 6 bases and J dropped 7 bases, with 9 bases sitting between them. The germline V gene has CDR1 MDHEN and CDR2 SYDVKM. The CDR3 sequence is 11 residues long. The CDR3 region is CASSAVAGYTF. DNA for the CDR3: TGTGCCAGCAGCGCAGTAGCTGGCTACACCTTC.

J is TRBJ1-4 and V is TRBV5-1; tentatively, D is TRBD1 (5 bases). This CDR3 is 14 amino acids long. V was pared by 7 bases and J by 0 bases, with 10 bases between. Germline-derived CDR1 and CDR2 are SGHRS and YFSETQ. The CDR3 protein is CASGAGATNEKLFF. CDR3 sequence (DNA): TGCGCCAGCGGCGCGGGGGCAACTAATGAAAAACTGTTTTTT.

Only a few counts were recorded for this clone. The chain combines TRBV6-6 with TRBJ1-6; maybe TRBD1 (5 bases). Between the trimmed V and J ends, which lost 6 bases and 9 bases, there was a span of 12 bases. This CDR3 has 13 residues. Germline-derived CDR1 and CDR2 are MNHNY and SVGAGI (reference sequence). The CDR3 nucleotides are TGTGCCAGCAGACAGGTTTCTGGTTCACCCCTCCACTTT. Residues: CASRQVSGSPLHF.

The chain has TRBV7-9 and TRBJ1-1; D uncertain. Looked up from germline, CDR1 is SEHNR and CDR2 is FQNEAQ (reference sequence). The CDR3 has 14 residues. The V and J ends lost 2 bases and 0 bases respectively, with 7 bases between them. CDR3 sequence reads: CASSLLEVNTEAFF. Written as DNA, the CDR3 is TGTGCCAGCAGCTTACTGGAGGTGAACACTGAAGCTTTCTTT.

This chain uses TRBV30 with TRBJ1-5; maybe TRBD1 (5 bases). The ends were cut back, 0 bases at V and 7 bases at J, with 10 bases in the middle. Per germline, CDR1 GTSNPN and CDR2 SVGIG (reference sequence). The length of the CDR3 is 13 residues. This chain's CDR3 is CAWSVRQKQPQHF. The CDR3 coding sequence is TGTGCCTGGAGTGTAAGACAGAAGCAGCCCCAGCATTTT.

The chain recombines TRBV7-2 with TRBJ2-7; D not certain. The germline gives CDR1 SGHTA, CDR2 FQGNSA. The CDR3 sequence is 15 residues long. Trimming took off 2 bases at V and 5 bases at J, with 16 bases between the two ends. The CDR3 protein is CASSLTRLADDEQYF. Written as DNA, the CDR3 is TGTGCCAGCAGCTTAACCCGACTTGCCGACGACGAGCAGTACTTC.

The chain combines TRBV6-1 with TRBJ2-7, with 9 bases aligning to TRBD1. The CDR3 is made up of 13 amino acids. Germline V CDR1 and CDR2: MNHNS, SASEGT. Germline trimming cut 5 bases from V and 12 bases from J; bases unmatched to any gene: 11. This chain's CDR3 is CASSNPGQGVGYF. The CDR3 DNA is TGTGCCAGCAGTAATCCGGGACAGGGTGTGGGGTACTTC.

The chain recombines TRBV28 with TRBJ2-7, with TRBD1 matching 9 bases. Germline V lookup: CDR1 MDHEN, CDR2 SYDVKM. V lost 3 bases, J lost 4 bases, and 7 bases stayed unmatched. The CDR3 is 15 residues long. CDR3 protein: CASSLGGQGGYEQYF. The CDR3, as DNA: TGTGCCAGCAGTTTGGGGGGACAGGGCGGGTACGAGCAGTACTTC.

The chain recombines TRBV6-6 with TRBJ2-2, with 8 bases fitting TRBD1. CDR1 and CDR2 from the germline V gene are MNHNY and SVGAGI (reference sequence). The CDR3 loop spans 14 amino acids. The V and J ends lost 6 bases and 4 bases, in that order; junction bases with no gene match: 4. CDR3 sequence (DNA): TGTGCCAGCAGGACAGGGGACGGCACCGGGGAGCTGTTTTTT. Amino acid sequence: CASRTGDGTGELFF.

The chain has TRBV7-9 and TRBJ2-7; 8 bases are a match to TRBD1. J gave up 1 base and V 8 bases, and 7 bases lay outside the gene matches. Germline V lookup: CDR1 SEHNR, CDR2 FQNEAQ (reference sequence). This CDR3 comprises 14 residues. The chain's CDR3 is CASGLRQGSYEQYF. In DNA, the CDR3 is TGTGCCAGCGGGTTGAGACAGGGGTCCTACGAGCAGTACTTC.

The CDR3 DNA reads as TGTGCCAGCAGCTTAGAATCCGGGACTAGGCATGAGCAGTTCTTC. Encoded protein: CASSLESGTRHEQFF. This rearrangement joins TRBV11-2 to TRBJ2-1; 8 nucleotides agree with TRBD2. Germline assignment: CDR1 SGHAT and CDR2 FQNNGV. The CDR3 loop spans 15 amino acids. V dropped 0 bases and J dropped 8; count of bases not matched to a gene: 6.

This clone was observed a single time. The V gene is TRBV7-8, the J gene TRBJ2-7, with a weak D call TRBD2 (5 bases). The germline V and J ends were trimmed by 5 bases and 1 base, with 9 bases remaining between them. This CDR3 has 13 residues. CDR1 is SGHVS and CDR2 is FQNEAQ in the germline V gene. CDR3 bases: TGTGCCAGCAGCCATGGACTGTCCTACGAGCAGTACTTC. It translates to CASSHGLSYEQYF.

This chain uses TRBV2 with TRBJ2-3, with 10 bases aligning to TRBD2. CDR1 is SNHLY and CDR2 is FYNNEI in the germline V gene. The CDR3 contains 14 residues. The trim removed 2 bases at V and 9 bases at J, leaving 5 bases unmatched. CDR3 region: CASSETSGKATQYF. DNA for the CDR3: TGTGCCAGCAGTGAAACTAGCGGGAAAGCCACGCAGTATTTT.

This clone was seen a handful of times. The chain employs TRBV5-1 and TRBJ2-7, with 9 positions matching TRBD1. The germline V gene encodes CDR1 SGHRS and CDR2 YFSETQ. This CDR3 has 15 residues. The trim removed 3 bases at V and 4 bases at J, leaving 8 bases unmatched. The CDR3 is CASSYSTGGSYEQYF. CDR3 sequence (DNA): TGCGCCAGCAGCTACTCTACAGGGGGCTCGTACGAGCAGTACTTC.

This chain links TRBV28 with TRBJ1-2; D is perhaps TRBD1 (6 bases). This CDR3 region has 14 residues. The V gene lost 9 bases and the J gene lost 4 bases, with 18 bases spanning the gap. Germline loops: CDR1 MDHEN, CDR2 SYDVKM. As DNA, the CDR3 is TGTGCCAGTACCATAACAGGGTCCTTCTATGGCTACACCTTC. Protein: CASTITGSFYGYTF.

This clone occurred many times. The chain carries TRBV10-3 and TRBJ2-3; 10 bases are a match to TRBD2. The trim removed 4 bases at V and 2 bases at J, leaving 6 bases unmatched. The length of the CDR3 is 16 residues. Germline V gene lookup returns CDR1 ENHRY and CDR2 SYGVKD. Written as DNA, the CDR3 is TGTGCCATCAGTGTCTCTAGCGGGGGCCTCACAGATACGCAGTATTTT. Protein: CAISVSSGGLTDTQYF.